The text below deals with one T cell receptor (beta chain). What it recognizes is unknown. This may be a read error: a much more frequent sequence differs by one nucleotide. CDR1 is SEHNR and CDR2 is FQNEAQ in the germline V gene (reference sequence). This CDR3 comprises 13 residues. The ends were cut back, 9 bases at V and 1 base at J, with 12 bases in the middle. These data originate in a study of CD8 T cells in ankylosing spondylitis. General study points: Those disease-linked clones were CD8+; they were also relatively rare in peripheral blood. Disease-linked clones reportedly concentrated significantly in matched ankylosing spondylitis synovial fluid. Existing reports had already noted some motif variants in reactive arthritis synovial fluid and blood.

Researchers built TCR beta libraries using quantitative 5'-RACE with molecular barcodes. TCRdb analysed the 5' RACE reads with MiXCR anew, one entry per CDR3 protein. The data contain 200,000 to 300,000 distinct CDR3 sequences, roughly a tenth of them singletons. The chain carries TRBV7-9 and TRBJ1-1; D is perhaps TRBD1 (5 bases). This clonotype originated in a male donor with ankylosing spondylitis or in good health (not recorded which). Sequenced input: blood, either unsorted or a sorted T cell fraction (not recorded which). The CDR3 here is CARSVGRNTEAFF. The CDR3 region has the DNA TGTGCCAGGAGCGTGGGACGGAACACTGAAGCTTTCTTT.